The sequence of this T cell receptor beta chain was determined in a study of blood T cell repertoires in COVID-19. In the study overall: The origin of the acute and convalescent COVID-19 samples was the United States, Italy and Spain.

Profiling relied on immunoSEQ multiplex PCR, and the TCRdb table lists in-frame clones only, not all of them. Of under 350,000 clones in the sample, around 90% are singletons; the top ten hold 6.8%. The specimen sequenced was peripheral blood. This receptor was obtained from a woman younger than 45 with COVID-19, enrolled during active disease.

The CDR3 spells CASSRTATGELFF. The CDR3 region has the DNA TGTGCCAGCAGCAGAACAGCTACCGGGGAGCTGTTTTTT. This chain connects TRBV11-1 to TRBJ2-2; D not resolved. Trimming left V 5 bases short and J 5 bases short, with 9 bases between. CDR3 size: 13 residues. Germline-derived CDR1 and CDR2 are SGHAT and FQDESV (reference sequence). The full variable domain, rest sourced from reference TRBV11-1 and TRBJ2-2, is EAEVAQSPRYKITEKSQAVAFWCDPISGHATLYWYRQILGQGPELLVQFQDESVVDDSQLPKDRFSAERLKGVDSTLKIQPAELGDSAMYLCASSRTATGELFFGEGSRLTVL.